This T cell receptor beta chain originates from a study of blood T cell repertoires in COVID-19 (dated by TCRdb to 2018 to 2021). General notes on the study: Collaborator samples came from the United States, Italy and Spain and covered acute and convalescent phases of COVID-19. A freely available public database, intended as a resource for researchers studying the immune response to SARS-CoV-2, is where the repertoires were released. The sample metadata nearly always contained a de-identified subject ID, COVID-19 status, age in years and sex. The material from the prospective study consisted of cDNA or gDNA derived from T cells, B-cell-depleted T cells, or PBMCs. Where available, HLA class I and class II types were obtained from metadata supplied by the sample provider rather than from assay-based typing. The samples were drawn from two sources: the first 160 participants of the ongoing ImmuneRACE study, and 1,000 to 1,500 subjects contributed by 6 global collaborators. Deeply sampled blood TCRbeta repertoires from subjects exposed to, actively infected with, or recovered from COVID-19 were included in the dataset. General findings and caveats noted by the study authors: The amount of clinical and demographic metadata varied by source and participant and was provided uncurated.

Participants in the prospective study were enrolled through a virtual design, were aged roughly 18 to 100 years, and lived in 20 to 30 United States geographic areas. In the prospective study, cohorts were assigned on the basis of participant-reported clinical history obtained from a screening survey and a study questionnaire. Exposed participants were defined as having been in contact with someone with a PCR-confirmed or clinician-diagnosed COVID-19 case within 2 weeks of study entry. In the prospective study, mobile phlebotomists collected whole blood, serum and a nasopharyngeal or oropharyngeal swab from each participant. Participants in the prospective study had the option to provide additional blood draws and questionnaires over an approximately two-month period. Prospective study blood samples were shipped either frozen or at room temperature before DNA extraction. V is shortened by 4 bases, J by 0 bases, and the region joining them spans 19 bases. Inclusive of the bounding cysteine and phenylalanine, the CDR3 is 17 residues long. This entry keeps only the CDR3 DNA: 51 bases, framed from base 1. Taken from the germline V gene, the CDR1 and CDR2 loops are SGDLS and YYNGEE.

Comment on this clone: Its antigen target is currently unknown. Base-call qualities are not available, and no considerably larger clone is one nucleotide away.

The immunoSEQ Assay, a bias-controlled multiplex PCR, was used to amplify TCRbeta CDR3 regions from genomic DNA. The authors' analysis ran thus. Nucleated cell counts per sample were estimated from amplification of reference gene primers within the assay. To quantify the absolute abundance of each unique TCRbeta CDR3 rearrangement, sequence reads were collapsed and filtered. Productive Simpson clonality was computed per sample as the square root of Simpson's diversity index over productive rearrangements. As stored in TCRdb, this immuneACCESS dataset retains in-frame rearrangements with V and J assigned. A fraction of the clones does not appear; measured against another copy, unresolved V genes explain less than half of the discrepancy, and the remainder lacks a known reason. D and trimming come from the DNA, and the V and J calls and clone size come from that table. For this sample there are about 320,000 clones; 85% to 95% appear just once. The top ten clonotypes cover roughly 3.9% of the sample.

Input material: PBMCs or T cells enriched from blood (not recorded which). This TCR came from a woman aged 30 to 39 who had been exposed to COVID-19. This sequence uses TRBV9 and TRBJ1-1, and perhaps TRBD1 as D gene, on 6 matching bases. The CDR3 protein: CASSPQHGDTVNTEAFF. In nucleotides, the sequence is TGTGCCAGCAGCCCCCAGCATGGGGACACAGTGAACACTGAAGCTTTCTTT.